What follows is one TCR beta chain and its context. Both 60 Vbeta primers and 13 Jbeta primers went into the PCR. Profiled with immunoSEQ multiplex PCR; TCRdb holds only in-frame clones, not every one. There are about 150,000 clones in the sample; roughly 84% occur only once, and more than 1% lies in the top ten. The data stem from a study of cytomegalovirus exposure and HLA in healthy donors. Study information: Roughly 89 million unique TCR sequences came from HLA-typed donors in an early release.

The germline gives CDR1 SEHNR, CDR2 FQNEAQ (reference sequence). The CDR3 spans 16 residues. Between the trimmed V and J ends, which lost 5 bases and 0 bases, there was a span of 16 bases. The sequencing input was PBMCs. The TCR originated in a boy between 2 and 10 years old in good health and CMV-seronegative. The chain combines TRBV7-9 with TRBJ1-1; tentative D call: TRBD1 (6 bases). In nucleotides, the CDR3 is TGTGCCAGCAGCGTCCGGTCCGGGGGGCTGAACACTGAAGCTTTCTTT. Residues: CASSVRSGGLNTEAFF. The full variable domain, in which reference TRBV7-9 and TRBJ1-1 provide the parts outside the CDR3, is DTGVSQNPRHKITKRGQNVTFRCDPISEHNRLYWYRQTLGQGPEFLTYFQNEAQLEKSRLLSDRFSAERPKGSFSTLEIQRTEQGDSAMYLCASSVRSGGLNTEAFFGQGTRLTVV.